The following is a T cell receptor beta chain sequence with its context. This sample is part of a study of T cell changes during pregnancy in multiple sclerosis. Data came from immunoSEQ multiplex PCR; TCRdb stores just in-frame clones and leaves some out. This sample has about 48,000 clones, with 88% found just once. Per germline, CDR1 LGHNA and CDR2 YSLEER. V was shortened by 2 bases and J by 4 bases, with 14 bases between the two germline ends. The CDR3 consists of 15 residues. This receptor was obtained from a female donor with multiple sclerosis, enrolled in a pregnancy study. V gene TRBV4-3 combines with J gene TRBJ2-5; the D gene is possibly TRBD2 (5 bases). The sample was CD4+ T cells from peripheral blood mononuclear cells, taken in the second trimester of pregnancy. The CDR3 region is CASSQQFRGLETQYF. The CDR3 bases are TGCGCCAGCAGCCAACAATTTCGAGGGCTAGAGACCCAGTACTTC.